This entry is about one T cell receptor beta chain. Its antigen is undetermined. Other nucleotide sequences in the sample specify the same CDR3. Authors' methods: Filtering of immunoSEQ junctional sequences could not match full-length read filtering. Clones were read by immunoSEQ multiplex PCR, and TCRdb kept only the in-frame ones, dropping some. V and J calls and clone size are those listed in that table; D and trimming were worked out from the DNA. The profile shows millions of clones, around 90% of them singletons. This sample stems from a study of shared clonotypes between healthy human individuals. As for the study in general: Donors consisted of a couple of women and three men between 18 and 49.

The V and J ends lost 3 bases and 6 bases respectively, with 6 bases between them. CDR3 size: 11 residues. CDR1 is DFQATT, CDR2 SNEGSKA, per germline (reference sequence). General study results and limits: In a few donors, about 5% of naive CD4 clonotypes appeared in common. Genetic and exposure-history diversity was limited by the small donor number.

The sequence was collected from a man aged 18 to 29 in good health. Specimen: naive CD4+ T cells sorted from blood. Specified subset: CD45RA+ positively selected. V and J are TRBV20-1 and TRBJ2-1; D not certain. As DNA, the CDR3 is TGCAGTGCTAGTGGCCCCAATGAGCAGTTCTTC. Amino acids: CSASGPNEQFF.